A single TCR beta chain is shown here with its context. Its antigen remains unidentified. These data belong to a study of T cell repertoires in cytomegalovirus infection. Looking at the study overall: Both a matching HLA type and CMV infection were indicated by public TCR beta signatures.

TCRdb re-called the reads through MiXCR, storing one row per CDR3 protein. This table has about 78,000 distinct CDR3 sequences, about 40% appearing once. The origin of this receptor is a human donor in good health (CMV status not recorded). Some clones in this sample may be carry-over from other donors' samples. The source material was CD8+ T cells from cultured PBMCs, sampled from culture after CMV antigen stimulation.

DNA of the CDR3: TGCGCCAGCAGCCAGGGACAGGATTATGGCTACACCTTC. Encoded protein: CASSQGQDYGYTF. The rearrangement links TRBV4-3 to TRBJ1-2; 8 nucleotides agree with TRBD1. Trimming at V came to 3 bases and at J to 5 bases, leaving 2 bases not matched to a gene. The CDR3 is 13 amino acids. From germline, CDR1 is LGHNA and CDR2 YSLEER.